One and the same sample provided the 32 T cell receptor beta chains below, sequenced in a study of blood T cell repertoires in COVID-19. Assay: immunoSEQ multiplex PCR; the TCRdb copy retains only in-frame clones and omits some. The data show about 380,000 clones, 90% seen once. The sequencing input was peripheral blood. The receptors stem from a man between 18 and 29 years old with active or convalescent COVID-19.

This chain joins TRBV7-8 and TRBJ2-2; D might be TRBD2 (5 bases). CDR1 is SGHVS and CDR2 is FQNEAQ in the germline V gene. V lost 6 bases, J lost 4 bases, and 21 bases lay in between. The CDR3 has 17 amino acids. The CDR3 is CASSHLGREATTGELFF. The CDR3 DNA reads TGTGCCAGCAGTCACCTCGGCCGGGAAGCCACCACCGGGGAGCTGTTTTTT.

This chain connects TRBV25-1 to TRBJ1-1; 9 positions match TRBD1. The CDR3 runs to 13 residues. With V trimmed by 7 bases and J by 7 bases, 7 bases remained unmatched. Germline V gene sequence: CDR1 MGHDK, CDR2 SYGVNS. CDR3 in amino acids: CASTRQGVIEAFF. CDR3 nucleotides: TGTGCCAGCACCCGACAGGGGGTCATTGAAGCTTTCTTT.

The rearrangement uses TRBV7-9 and TRBJ1-4; 7 nucleotides agree with TRBD1. The J segment lost 3 bases and the V segment lost 8 bases, leaving 3 bases of the junction unmatched. The length of the CDR3 is 13 residues. The germline CDR1 and CDR2 sequences are SEHNR and FQNEAQ (reference sequence). CDR3 region: CASLRGANEKLFF. The DNA of the CDR3 is TGTGCCAGCCTCAGGGGGGCTAATGAAAAACTGTTTTTT.

The V gene is TRBV5-1, the J gene TRBJ1-1; D call uncertain. Looked up from germline, CDR1 is SGHRS and CDR2 is YFSETQ. CDR3 length: 14 residues. V gave up 7 bases and J gave up 1 base, with 14 bases separating them. The CDR3 nucleotides are TGCGCCAGCGGCCTCGGGGAGGGGAACACTGAAGCTTTCTTT. Translation gives CASGLGEGNTEAFF. Looking up the rest from reference TRBV5-1 and TRBJ1-1 gives the full variable domain: KAGVTQTPRYLIKTRGQQVTLSCSPISGHRSVSWYQQTPGQGLQFLFEYFSETQRNKGNFPGRFSGRQFSNSRSEMNVSTLELGDSALYLCASGLGEGNTEAFFGQGTRLTVV.

This chain joins TRBV13 and TRBJ2-7, with 13 bases that match TRBD2. The germline V gene has CDR1 PRHDT and CDR2 FYEKMQ (reference sequence). V lost 2 bases and J lost 0; bases outside the gene matches: 7. This CDR3 region has 18 residues. CDR3 in DNA: TGTGCCAGCAGCTTAAAATTTGGACTAGCGGGAGACTCCTACGAGCAGTACTTC. This encodes CASSLKFGLAGDSYEQYF.

The count of this clone is one. The V gene is TRBV18, the J gene TRBJ1-6; perhaps TRBD1 as D (6 bases). V lost 3 bases to trimming and J lost 10 bases, with 13 bases between them. In germline, CDR1 is KGHSH, CDR2 LQKENI. CDR3 length: 14 residues. CDR3 coding DNA: TGTGCCAGCTCACCGGGGGCAGGGGAATCACCCCTCCACTTT. Translating it yields CASSPGAGESPLHF.

This sequence joins TRBV15 and TRBJ1-4; no clear D. CDR1 and CDR2 (germline): LNHNV, YYDKDF (reference sequence). Trimming removed 3 bases at V and 7 bases at J, with 15 bases between. The CDR3 runs 15 residues. CDR3 protein: CATSSLAGLVEKLFF. For the CDR3, the DNA is TGTGCCACCAGCAGCTTGGCGGGGTTGGTTGAAAAACTGTTTTTT.

The J gene is TRBJ1-5, the V gene TRBV14; TRBD1 agrees at 12 bases. Losses at the gene ends were 0 bases for V and 4 bases for J; bases not matched to a gene: 10. Looked up from germline, CDR1 is SGHDN and CDR2 is FVKESK. The CDR3 is made up of 19 amino acids. CDR3 loop: CASSQELRDRGQENQPQHF. The CDR3 coding sequence is TGTGCCAGCAGCCAAGAGCTCCGGGACAGGGGGCAGGAAAATCAGCCCCAGCATTTT.

V gene TRBV6-5 combines with J gene TRBJ1-6, with D possibly matching TRBD1 (6 bases). The CDR3 totals 13 residues. Trimming took 10 bases from V and 1 from J, leaving 8 bases between them. The germline V gene encodes CDR1 MNHEY and CDR2 SVGAGI. The CDR3 reads CAIGQSYNSPLHF. The CDR3 coding sequence is TGTGCCATAGGACAGTCCTATAATTCACCCCTCCACTTT.

V is TRBV2 and J is TRBJ2-5; D perhaps matches TRBD1 (5 bases). Germline V gene lookup returns CDR1 SNHLY and CDR2 FYNNEI. The CDR3 sequence is 15 residues long. V was cut by 7 bases and J by 0 bases, with 15 bases left in between. The DNA of the CDR3 is TGTGCCAGCACCCCAGGGATGACGTACCAAGAGACCCAGTACTTC. This gives the protein CASTPGMTYQETQYF.

The chain is built from TRBV5-6 and TRBJ1-2, with TRBD1 matching over 8 bases. The CDR3 runs 15 residues. J lost 3 bases, V lost 1 base, and 5 bases had no gene match. Per germline, CDR1 SGHDT and CDR2 YYEEEE. The CDR3 DNA sequence: TGTGCCAGCAGCTTGCCGGACAGGGTGGACTATGGCTACACCTTC. It encodes CASSLPDRVDYGYTF.

The chain is built from TRBV15 and TRBJ2-7; D possibly corresponds to TRBD1 (6 bases). Trimming left V 6 bases short and J 0 bases short, with 15 bases between. Germline V gives CDR1 LNHNV, CDR2 YYDKDF (reference sequence). The CDR3 contains 15 residues. CDR3 DNA sequence: TGTGCCACCAGAGGGGGTAGGGGTAGCTCCTACGAGCAGTACTTC. Translated, it gives CATRGGRGSSYEQYF.

The chain links TRBV19 to TRBJ1-4, with 9 bases aligning to TRBD1. The J segment lost 2 bases and the V segment lost 3 bases, leaving 4 bases of the junction unmatched. CDR3 size: 16 residues. Germline assignment: CDR1 LNHDA and CDR2 SQIVND (reference sequence). The CDR3, as DNA: TGTGCCAGTAGTATCCAACAGGGGGCGACTAATGAAAAACTGTTTTTT. This gives the protein CASSIQQGATNEKLFF.

This rearrangement joins TRBV28 to TRBJ1-2; TRBD1 matches at 8 bases. Looked up from germline, CDR1 is MDHEN and CDR2 is SYDVKM. CDR3 length: 14 amino acids. V lost 8 bases and J lost 5; bases outside the gene matches: 10. CDR3 in amino acids: CASGSRGRSYGYTF. CDR3 in DNA: TGTGCCAGCGGATCCAGGGGGCGGTCATATGGCTACACCTTC.

The genes are TRBV5-8 and TRBJ1-5; D unclear. Germline loops: CDR1 SGHTS, CDR2 YDEGEE. Between the trimmed V and J ends, which lost 0 bases and 6 bases, there was a span of 10 bases. CDR3 length equals 14 residues. CDR3 DNA sequence: TGTGCCAGCAGCTTGGCCAGCGGGCGTCAGCCCCAGCATTTT. It translates to CASSLASGRQPQHF. Full variable domain (missing parts from reference TRBV5-8 and TRBJ1-5): EAGVTQSPTHLIKTRGQQATLRCSPISGHTSVYWYQQALGLGLQFLLWYDEGEERNRGNFPPRFSGRQFPNYSSELNVNALELEDSALYLCASSLASGRQPQHFGDGTRLSIL.

This chain connects TRBV7-9 to TRBJ2-3; TRBD2 matches at 8 bases. Trimming removed 4 bases from V and 4 bases from J; junction bases left unmatched: 7. CDR1 and CDR2 (germline): SEHNR, FQNEAQ (reference sequence). The CDR3 extends over 15 amino acids. In nucleotides, the CDR3 is TGTGCCAGCAGCTCCCGGGGGGGGAGGCCAGATACGCAGTATTTT. Its protein is CASSSRGGRPDTQYF.

The rearrangement uses TRBV19 and TRBJ1-1; 8 nucleotides align to TRBD1. Trimming cost V 5 bases and J 4 bases; bases outside gene matches: 6. The V gene's germline CDR1 is LNHDA and CDR2 SQIVND (reference sequence). This CDR3 contains 14 residues. The CDR3, as DNA: TGTGCCAGTAGTGTGACAGGGGCCTTCACTGAAGCTTTCTTT. Protein: CASSVTGAFTEAFF. Combining the CDR3 with reference TRBV19 and TRBJ1-1 gives the whole variable domain DGGITQSPKYLFRKEGQNVTLSCEQNLNHDAMYWYRQDPGQGLRLIYYSQIVNDFQKGDIAEGYSVSREKKESFPLTVTSAQKNPTAFYLCASSVTGAFTEAFFGQGTRLTVV.

This clone was counted once. This rearrangement joins TRBV19 to TRBJ2-7; TRBD1 matches at 10 bases. J lost 3 bases, V lost 4 bases, and 6 bases had no gene match. This CDR3 contains 15 residues. Germline lookup yields CDR1 LNHDA and CDR2 SQIVND (reference sequence). CDR3: CASSTTGGKLYEQYF. The CDR3 DNA follows: TGTGCCAGTAGTACGACAGGGGGCAAGCTCTACGAGCAGTACTTC.

The chain recombines TRBV4-2 with TRBJ2-2, with D possibly being TRBD1 (5 bases). CDR1 is LGHNA and CDR2 is YNFKEQ in the germline V gene. This CDR3 comprises 16 residues. Trimming took 2 bases from V and 2 from J, leaving 12 bases between them. CDR3 coding DNA: TGTGCCAGCAGCCAAAGCCTGGGGCCCAACACCGGGGAGCTGTTTTTT. This translates into CASSQSLGPNTGELFF.

The rearrangement uses TRBV4-1 and TRBJ1-6, with 8 positions matching TRBD1. Trimming at V came to 5 bases and at J to 6 bases, leaving 12 bases not matched to a gene. The CDR3 runs 17 residues. The germline V gene has CDR1 MGHRA and CDR2 YSYEKL. DNA of the CDR3: TGCGCCAGCAGCTGGATCCAGACCGGGACAGGTAATTCACCCCTCCACTTT. It codes for CASSWIQTGTGNSPLHF.

The V and J genes are TRBV7-2 and TRBJ2-3, with TRBD1 matching over 7 bases. V lost 1 base and J lost 2; bases outside the gene matches: 3. There are 15 residues in the CDR3. Germline lookup yields CDR1 SGHTA and CDR2 FQGNSA. CDR3 DNA sequence: TGTGCCAGCAGCTTAGACAGGGGATACACAGATACGCAGTATTTT. As protein: CASSLDRGYTDTQYF.

The chain links TRBV6-1 to TRBJ2-4, with TRBD1 matching 9 bases. The V and J ends lost 2 bases and 3 bases, in that order; junction bases with no gene match: 5. CDR1 is MNHNS, CDR2 SASEGT, per germline. This CDR3 has 16 residues. The CDR3 region is CASSEIDRGIKNIQYF. The CDR3 bases are TGTGCCAGCAGTGAAATAGACAGGGGGATCAAAAACATTCAGTACTTC.

The CDR3 sequence: CASTQTTGGTEAFF. CDR3 bases: TGTGCCAGCACCCAGACGACAGGGGGAACTGAAGCTTTCTTT. The chain links TRBV2 to TRBJ1-1; 9 bases line up with TRBD1. Germline lookup yields CDR1 SNHLY and CDR2 FYNNEI. CDR3 length: 14 amino acids. The trim removed 7 bases at V and 5 bases at J, leaving 8 bases unmatched.

The rearrangement uses TRBV29-1 and TRBJ1-5; TRBD1 agrees at 7 bases. This CDR3 has 13 amino acids. CDR1 and CDR2 (germline): SQVTM, ANQGSEA. Trimming took 7 bases from V and 3 from J; bases not matched to a gene: 6. CDR3 region: CSGSTGTNQPQHF. The CDR3 nucleotides read TGCAGCGGGTCGACAGGGACCAATCAGCCCCAGCATTTT.

The chain links TRBV11-3 to TRBJ2-2; 10 bases align to TRBD1. V was clipped by 5 bases and J by 3 bases; unmatched bases: 6. Germline V lookup: CDR1 SGHNT, CDR2 YENEEA. The CDR3 spans 16 residues. Here the CDR3 DNA reads TGTGCCAGCAGCCGACCCGGGACAGGGGACACCGGGGAGCTGTTTTTT. Residues: CASSRPGTGDTGELFF.

The rearrangement joins TRBV7-9 to TRBJ1-6; TRBD1 agrees at 7 bases. This CDR3 region has 14 residues. V was pared by 1 base and J by 8 bases, with 2 bases of the junction left unmatched. Germline V lookup: CDR1 SEHNR, CDR2 FQNEAQ (reference sequence). The CDR3 reads CASSLGTGDSPLHF. CDR3 bases: TGTGCCAGCAGCTTAGGCACAGGGGATTCACCCCTCCACTTT.

This clone was observed once. The CDR3, as DNA: TGTGCCAGCAGCGCACAGGGGGTTACCTATAATTCACCCCTCCACTTT. Its translation is CASSAQGVTYNSPLHF. The chain recombines TRBV7-8 with TRBJ1-6; the match to TRBD1 covers 8 bases. V lost 5 bases to trimming and J lost 2 bases; unmatched junction nucleotides: 5. Germline V gene lookup returns CDR1 SGHVS and CDR2 FQNEAQ. The CDR3 runs to 16 residues.

This chain connects TRBV7-9 to TRBJ1-1; no clear D gene. CDR1 and CDR2 from the germline V gene are SEHNR and FQNEAQ (reference sequence). CDR3 length: 13 amino acids. V shed 4 bases and J shed 7 bases, with 13 bases lying between them. The CDR3 loop reads CASSSGGGDEAFF. The CDR3 DNA reads as TGTGCCAGCAGCTCCGGAGGCGGGGATGAAGCTTTCTTT.

The gene calls are TRBV7-3 and TRBJ2-7; 7 bases are a match to TRBD1. Germline loops: CDR1 SGHTA, CDR2 FQGTGA. The V and J ends lost 1 base and 0 bases, in that order; junction bases with no gene match: 9. This CDR3 comprises 17 residues. The chain's CDR3 is CASSLIPGQAASYEQYF. As DNA, the CDR3 is TGTGCCAGCAGCTTAATCCCTGGACAGGCGGCCTCCTACGAGCAGTACTTC.

The chain recombines TRBV9 with TRBJ1-1; D may be TRBD1 (5 bases). This CDR3 comprises 16 residues. Germline V gene data show CDR1 as SGDLS and CDR2 as YYNGEE. The V end was cut by 7 bases, the J end by 7 bases, with 26 bases between. CDR3 nucleotide sequence: TGTGCCAGCTGCTTTACATTCCCTCTTCCAGGGCATGAAGCTTTCTTT. Translated: CASCFTFPLPGHEAFF.

This clone occurred once. This sequence joins TRBV7-9 and TRBJ1-1; D unresolved. The ends were cut back, 5 bases at V and 2 bases at J, with 15 bases in the middle. The CDR3 runs 15 residues. From germline, CDR1 is SEHNR and CDR2 FQNEAQ (reference sequence). CDR3 in amino acids: CASSPSVGVNTEAFF. Written as DNA, the CDR3 is TGTGCCAGCAGCCCCTCGGTCGGGGTTAACACTGAAGCTTTCTTT. The full variable domain, its missing parts supplied by reference TRBV7-9 and TRBJ1-1, is DTGVSQNPRHKITKRGQNVTFRCDPISEHNRLYWYRQTLGQGPEFLTYFQNEAQLEKSRLLSDRFSAERPKGSFSTLEIQRTEQGDSAMYLCASSPSVGVNTEAFFGQGTRLTVV.

The chain joins TRBV5-1 to TRBJ2-1; TRBD1 is a possible D gene (5 bases). CDR1 is SGHRS and CDR2 is YFSETQ in the germline V gene. The CDR3 length is 14 residues. Trimming took off 0 bases at V and 8 bases at J, with 12 bases between the two ends. Here the CDR3 DNA reads TGCGCCAGCAGCTTGGAGGGGCCTAGATATGAGCAGTTCTTC. Translated, it gives CASSLEGPRYEQFF.